These 32 T cell receptor beta chains share one sample of origin, sequenced in a study of cytotoxic CD8 clonotypes in ibrutinib-treated CLL (dated by TCRdb to the early 2020s). The sample's time point label is to be understood as: roughly 12 months on ibrutinib. To prepare the library, the immunoSEQ multiplex PCR assay was applied. TCRdb obtained this table from immuneACCESS and retained in-frame rearrangements with V and J assigned. These tables miss some clones; where compared with another copy, unresolved V genes account for less than half of the shortfall, and the remainder is unexplained. This sample has about 50,000 clones in its table, and roughly 57% of those were observed once. Around a third of the sample is held by the ten biggest clonotypes. This specimen was PBMCs, taken after 12 months of ibrutinib treatment. The receptors derive from a human donor with chronic lymphocytic leukemia.

The sample holds one count of this clone. The CDR3 DNA reads TGTGCCATCAGTGAGGTTAAGAGCACAGATACGCAGTATTTT. Amino acids: CAISEVKSTDTQYF. The V call is TRBV10-3, the J call TRBJ2-3, with D unresolved. The CDR3 extends over 14 amino acids. From germline, CDR1 is ENHRY and CDR2 SYGVKD. V was trimmed by 2 bases and J by 0 bases, leaving 6 bases between them.

The chain is built from TRBV2 and TRBJ2-3; D gene unclear. The V and J ends lost 6 bases and 6 bases respectively, with 25 bases between them. The V gene's germline CDR1 is SNHLY and CDR2 FYNNEI. This CDR3 region has 17 residues. For the CDR3, the DNA is TGTGCCAGCAGCAAACTCCAGGATATTCTATACGAGGATACGCAGTATTTT. Protein: CASSKLQDILYEDTQYF.

Written as DNA, the CDR3 is TGTGCCAGCAGTGAATGGGGCGGACGGACCTACGAGCAGTACTTC. Protein product: CASSEWGGRTYEQYF. This sequence joins TRBV6-1 and TRBJ2-7; maybe TRBD1 (5 bases). Trimming took 2 bases from V and 2 from J, leaving 13 bases between them. Germline values: CDR1 MNHNS, CDR2 SASEGT. The CDR3 has 15 residues.

The chain is built from TRBV29-1 and TRBJ2-2; weak D call: TRBD2 (5 bases). CDR1 and CDR2 (germline): SQVTM, ANQGSEA. The CDR3 runs to 11 residues. V shed 5 bases and J shed 9 bases, with 10 bases lying between them. CDR3 nucleotides: TGCAGCGTTACCGCCGGGAGGGAGCTGTTTTTT. This translates into CSVTAGRELFF.

The chain joins TRBV6-6 to TRBJ1-2; 7 bases are a match to TRBD1. Germline loops: CDR1 MNHNY, CDR2 SVGAGI (reference sequence). The CDR3 is made up of 15 amino acids. The trim removed 6 bases at V and 6 bases at J, leaving 13 bases unmatched. The CDR3 DNA reads TGTGCCAGCAGCCATGACAGGGCCTCGGGAAATGGCTACACCTTC. It encodes CASSHDRASGNGYTF.

There are a few counts of this clone. This rearrangement joins TRBV5-6 to TRBJ2-7; D gene ambiguous. The V gene's germline CDR1 is SGHDT and CDR2 YYEEEE. V was clipped by 1 base and J by 4 bases, with 15 bases between them. The CDR3 consists of 15 residues. The CDR3 DNA reads TGTGCCAGCAGCTTGTATATCCTGGAGTGGTACGAGCAGTACTTC. It is translated as CASSLYILEWYEQYF.

This clone has a single count. The genes are TRBV25-1 and TRBJ2-1; a weak D match, TRBD2 (7 bases). This CDR3 has 15 amino acids. Germline V gives CDR1 MGHDK, CDR2 SYGVNS. V lost 2 bases and J 6 bases, leaving 14 bases between the germline ends. CDR3 sequence reads: CASSEAGVGGNEQFF. CDR3 nucleotide sequence: TGTGCCAGCAGTGAAGCGGGGGTAGGGGGCAATGAGCAGTTCTTC.

This clone was observed once. This rearrangement joins TRBV5-6 to TRBJ1-5; a weak D match, TRBD1 (5 bases). The CDR3 has 17 residues. Trimming took off 4 bases at V and 0 bases at J, with 17 bases between the two ends. Germline CDR1 and CDR2: SGHDT and YYEEEE. CDR3 sequence reads: CASSPWGEYYSNQPQHF. CDR3 bases: TGTGCCAGCAGCCCGTGGGGGGAATATTATAGCAATCAGCCCCAGCATTTT.

The chain uses TRBV5-4 and TRBJ1-2, with 7 bases fitting TRBD1. This CDR3 contains 12 residues. The germline V gene has CDR1 SGHNT and CDR2 YYREEE (reference sequence). J lost 8 bases, V lost 2 bases, and 3 bases had no gene match. The DNA of the CDR3 is TGTGCCAGCAGCTTAGAGACAGGGGGCTACACCTTC. Protein sequence: CASSLETGGYTF.

The gene calls are TRBV27 and TRBJ2-3; 13 bases fit TRBD2. CDR1 and CDR2 from the germline V gene are MNHEY and SMNVEV (reference sequence). The length of the CDR3 is 16 residues. With V trimmed by 5 bases and J by 3 bases, 5 bases remained unmatched. CDR3 amino acids: CASSPGTSGITDTQYF. CDR3 nucleotides: TGTGCCAGCAGTCCGGGGACTAGCGGGATAACAGATACGCAGTATTTT.

This clone has more than one count but fewer than ten. The V gene is TRBV18, the J gene TRBJ1-5, with no clear D. The CDR3 contains 13 residues. Germline CDR1 is KGHSH and CDR2 is LQKENI. V lost 3 bases, J lost 5 bases, and 8 bases lay in between. In DNA, the CDR3 is TGTGCCAGCTCACCCGGTTGGGATCAGCCCCAGCATTTT. Translating gives CASSPGWDQPQHF.

This clone occurred many times. The genes are TRBV11-2 and TRBJ2-1, with TRBD1 identical over 8 bases. CDR1 and CDR2 from the germline V gene are SGHAT and FQNNGV. Trimming at V came to 3 bases and at J to 5 bases, leaving 9 bases not matched to a gene. This CDR3 is built from 16 residues. CDR3 protein: CASSFSPTGEHNEQFF. In nucleotides, the CDR3 is TGTGCCAGCAGCTTTTCCCCGACAGGGGAACACAATGAGCAGTTCTTC. The full variable domain, completed using reference TRBV11-2 and TRBJ2-1, is EAGVAQSPRYKIIEKRQSVAFWCNPISGHATLYWYQQILGQGPKLLIQFQNNGVVDDSQLPKDRFSAERLKGVDSTLKIQPAKLEDSAVYLCASSFSPTGEHNEQFFGPGTRLTVL.

The rearrangement joins TRBV18 to TRBJ1-2; TRBD1 agrees at 9 bases. Germline loops: CDR1 KGHSH, CDR2 LQKENI. V shed 3 bases and J 7 bases; nucleotides not matched to a gene: 12. The length of the CDR3 is 16 residues. Written as DNA, the CDR3 is TGTGCCAGCTCACCCGTAAGATTACAGGGGGCGCCTGGCTACACCTTC. This sequence encodes CASSPVRLQGAPGYTF.

This clone has just a few counts. The chain combines TRBV6-1 with TRBJ1-5, with D unclear. Deletions cut 7 bases from V and 0 bases from J, with 10 bases between. The CDR3 spans 14 residues. The germline V gene encodes CDR1 MNHNS and CDR2 SASEGT. The CDR3 bases are TGTGCCAGCACCCCGATGAATAGCAATCAGCCCCAGCATTTT. It is translated as CASTPMNSNQPQHF.

This clone has at least ten counts. The rearrangement joins TRBV7-9 to TRBJ1-4; no definite D call. Between the trimmed V and J ends, which lost 3 bases and 6 bases, there was a span of 11 bases. The germline gives CDR1 SEHNR, CDR2 FQNEAQ (reference sequence). This CDR3 is 14 amino acids long. The CDR3 loop is CASSFGRGYEKLFF. The DNA of the CDR3 is TGTGCCAGCAGCTTTGGTCGAGGGTATGAAAAACTGTTTTTT.

The gene calls are TRBV10-2 and TRBJ2-5, with 8 bases that match TRBD1. J was trimmed by 5 bases and V by 5 bases; bases with no gene match: 16. The CDR3 is 17 amino acids. Germline CDR1 and CDR2: WSHSY and SAAADI. Here the CDR3 reads CASSWELDRGGVETQYF. DNA for the CDR3: TGCGCCAGCAGTTGGGAGCTTGACAGGGGAGGTGTGGAGACCCAGTACTTC.

The gene calls are TRBV4-1 and TRBJ2-2; 8 bases map to TRBD2. This CDR3 has 14 residues. CDR1 and CDR2 (germline): MGHRA, YSYEKL. The trim removed 8 bases at V and 6 bases at J, leaving 8 bases unmatched. CDR3 protein: CASGSAGASGELFF. The CDR3 DNA sequence: TGCGCCAGCGGGTCAGCGGGAGCCTCCGGGGAGCTGTTTTTT.

A word on this clone: At the DNA level, this CDR3 is encoded by other sequences in the same sample as well. The chain employs TRBV2 and TRBJ1-1; 7 bases line up with TRBD1. CDR3 size: 13 residues. Germline CDR1 SNHLY, CDR2 FYNNEI. Trimming at V came to 5 bases and at J to 1 base, leaving 1 base not matched to a gene. The CDR3 DNA reads TGTGCCAGCAGTCAGGGGGAGAACACTGAAGCTTTCTTT. Its protein product is CASSQGENTEAFF. Together with reference TRBV2 and TRBJ1-1, the CDR3 gives the full variable domain: EPEVTQTPSHQVTQMGQEVILRCVPISNHLYFYWYRQILGQKVEFLVSFYNNEISEKSEIFDDQFSVERPDGSNFTLKIRSTKLEDSAMYFCASSQGENTEAFFGQGTRLTVV.

This clone was observed a handful of times. The V call is TRBV10-2, the J call TRBJ2-1; TRBD2 is a possible D gene (5 bases). V dropped 8 bases and J dropped 0 bases, with 17 bases sitting between them. The CDR3 consists of 16 residues. Germline V CDR1 and CDR2: WSHSY, SAAADI. The CDR3 loop is CASSPGSGSSYNEQFF. The CDR3, as DNA: TGCGCCAGCTCTCCCGGAAGCGGCAGCTCCTACAATGAGCAGTTCTTC.

The chain employs TRBV28 and TRBJ2-7; 11 nucleotides match TRBD2. Per the germline V gene, CDR1 is MDHEN and CDR2 is SYDVKM. Losses at the gene ends were 4 bases for V and 7 bases for J; bases not matched to a gene: 9. This CDR3 region has 15 residues. The CDR3 region is CASSSPGLAAEEQYF. The CDR3 nucleotides read TGTGCCAGCAGTTCGCCGGGACTAGCGGCTGAGGAGCAGTACTTC.

The chain combines TRBV29-1 with TRBJ2-7; D uncertain. The CDR3 sequence is 11 residues long. The germline V gene encodes CDR1 SQVTM and CDR2 ANQGSEA. Trimming took 0 bases from V and 11 from J, leaving 11 bases between them. CDR3 sequence: CSVEDLGGEYF. The CDR3 DNA is TGCAGCGTTGAAGATCTTGGTGGGGAGTACTTC.

This clone occurred a few times. This chain connects TRBV7-9 to TRBJ2-3; D may be TRBD2 (6 bases). V gave up 11 bases and J gave up 0 bases, with 12 bases separating them. Germline CDR1 SEHNR, CDR2 FQNEAQ (reference sequence). CDR3 size: 13 residues. The CDR3 DNA reads as TGTGCCGGCGGGATCGCTAGCACAGATACGCAGTATTTT. It is translated as CAGGIASTDTQYF.

The chain links TRBV2 to TRBJ2-2, with a possible D match to TRBD1 (5 bases). In germline, CDR1 is SNHLY, CDR2 FYNNEI. The length of the CDR3 is 13 residues. V lost 6 bases and J lost 5, with 10 bases in between. The CDR3 loop is CASSRAGTGELFF. In nucleotides, the CDR3 is TGTGCCAGCAGCAGGGCCGGGACCGGGGAGCTGTTTTTT.

In regard to this clone: Different DNA sequences within this sample yield the same CDR3. The chain employs TRBV18 and TRBJ2-7, with 10 nucleotides matching TRBD1. CDR1 is KGHSH and CDR2 is LQKENI in the germline V gene. The CDR3 is 13 amino acids. Germline trimming cut 6 bases from V and 7 bases from J; bases unmatched to any gene: 6. The CDR3 here is CASSPTGGGEQYF. DNA of the CDR3: TGTGCCAGCTCGCCGACAGGGGGCGGAGAGCAGTACTTC.

V usage is TRBV6-6 and J usage is TRBJ1-5; 7 bases map to TRBD1. The V gene end was trimmed by 0 bases and the J gene end by 2 bases; junction bases not matched to a gene: 1. The CDR3 covers 15 residues. Germline V gene data show CDR1 as MNHNY and CDR2 as SVGAGI (reference sequence). The DNA of the CDR3 is TGTGCCAGCAGTTACTCCGGGACAGGCAATCAGCCCCAGCATTTT. Translating gives CASSYSGTGNQPQHF.

This clone occurred a few times. The chain couples TRBV4-2 to TRBJ2-2; possibly TRBD1 for D (6 bases). With 4 bases removed from V and 1 base from J, the gap between germline ends came to 10 bases. The CDR3 is 15 amino acids. Per germline, CDR1 LGHNA and CDR2 YNFKEQ. Here the CDR3 reads CASSPGHKNTGELFF. As DNA, the CDR3 is TGTGCCAGCAGCCCGGGACATAAGAACACCGGGGAGCTGTTTTTT.

This sequence joins TRBV5-4 and TRBJ2-1; 9 bases are shared with TRBD2. V trimming: 0 bases; J trimming: 4 bases; junction bases outside the gene matches: 2. The CDR3 consists of 15 residues. The germline V gene has CDR1 SGHNT and CDR2 YYREEE (reference sequence). This chain's CDR3 is CASSLEAGGYNEQFF. DNA of the CDR3: TGTGCCAGCAGCTTGGAAGCGGGAGGTTACAATGAGCAGTTCTTC.

The chain couples TRBV29-1 to TRBJ2-5; a weak D match, TRBD1 (6 bases). This CDR3 is 12 amino acids long. Germline CDR1 and CDR2: SQVTM and ANQGSEA. The V end was cut by 5 bases, the J end by 3 bases, with 10 bases between. CDR3 sequence: CSVIQGEETQYF. The CDR3 DNA reads as TGCAGCGTTATACAGGGTGAAGAGACCCAGTACTTC. Variable domain in full (rest from reference TRBV29-1 and TRBJ2-5): SAVISQKPSRDICQRGTSLTIQCQVDSQVTMMFWYRQQPGQSLTLIATANQGSEATYESGFVIDKFPISRPNLTFSTLTVSNMSPEDSSIYLCSVIQGEETQYFGPGTRLLVL.

The rearrangement links TRBV25-1 to TRBJ1-4; D is undetermined. This CDR3 spans 13 amino acids. The germline V gene has CDR1 MGHDK and CDR2 SYGVNS. V lost 5 bases, J lost 5 bases, and 9 bases lay in between. The CDR3 bases are TGTGCCAGCAGTAGGAGGATGAATGAAAAACTGTTTTTT. It encodes CASSRRMNEKLFF. Filled out from reference TRBV25-1 and TRBJ1-4, the complete variable domain reads EADIYQTPRYLVIGTGKKITLECSQTMGHDKMYWYQQDPGMELHLIHYSYGVNSTEKGDLSSESTVSRIRTEHFPLTLESARPSHTSQYLCASSRRMNEKLFFGSGTQLSVL.

This sequence joins TRBV5-1 and TRBJ1-2; no clear D gene. CDR1 is SGHRS and CDR2 is YFSETQ in the germline V gene. There are 14 residues in the CDR3. V was cut by 6 bases and J by 0 bases, with 12 bases left in between. CDR3 DNA: TGCGCCAGCACCTGGGAGGGCTCTAACTATGGCTACACCTTC. Translated, it gives CASTWEGSNYGYTF.

The chain has TRBV4-1 and TRBJ1-6, with TRBD1 matching 9 bases. CDR1 is MGHRA and CDR2 is YSYEKL in the germline V gene. This CDR3 is 16 amino acids long. The junction had 7 bases not matched to a gene; V was cut back by 0 bases and J by 10 bases. CDR3 loop: CASSQDGGQGGSPLHF. The CDR3 DNA reads as TGCGCCAGCAGCCAAGATGGGGGACAGGGCGGATCACCCCTCCACTTT.

The rearrangement links TRBV2 to TRBJ1-1; the D is unclear. With 0 bases removed from V and 0 bases from J, the gap between germline ends came to 5 bases. Germline V gives CDR1 SNHLY, CDR2 FYNNEI. The CDR3 is 14 residues long. CDR3 nucleotide sequence: TGTGCCAGCAGTGAAGCCTTAATGAACACTGAAGCTTTCTTT. Translating gives CASSEALMNTEAFF.